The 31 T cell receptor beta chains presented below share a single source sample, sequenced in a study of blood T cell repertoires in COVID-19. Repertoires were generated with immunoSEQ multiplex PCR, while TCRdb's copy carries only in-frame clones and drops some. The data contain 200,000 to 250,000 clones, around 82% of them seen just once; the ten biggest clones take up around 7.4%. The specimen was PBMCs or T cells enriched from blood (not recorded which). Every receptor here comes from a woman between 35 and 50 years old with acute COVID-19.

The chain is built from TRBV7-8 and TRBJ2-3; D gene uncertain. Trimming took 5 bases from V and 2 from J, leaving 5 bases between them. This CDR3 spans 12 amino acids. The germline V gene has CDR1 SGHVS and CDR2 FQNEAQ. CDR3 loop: CASSPTTDTQYF. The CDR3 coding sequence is TGTGCCAGCAGCCCTACCACAGATACGCAGTATTTT.

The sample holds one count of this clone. CDR3 region: CASSRSHGTGGNGYTF. The CDR3 bases are TGTGCCAGCAGTCGTAGCCACGGGACAGGGGGTAATGGCTACACCTTC. The rearrangement links TRBV6-2 or TRBV6-3 to TRBJ1-2; 11 bases fit TRBD1. Trimming cost V 5 bases and J 6 bases; bases outside gene matches: 11. The CDR3 extends over 16 amino acids. Germline V lookup: CDR1 MNHEY, CDR2 SVGEGT.

CDR3 sequence reads: CASRTPGQNTEAFF. The CDR3 DNA sequence: TGTGCCAGTAGGACCCCGGGACAGAACACTGAAGCTTTCTTT. The chain joins TRBV19 to TRBJ1-1, with D possibly being TRBD1 (6 bases). The CDR3 runs 14 residues. Between the trimmed V and J ends, which lost 6 bases and 1 base, there was a span of 12 bases. Germline CDR1 and CDR2: LNHDA and SQIVND (reference sequence).

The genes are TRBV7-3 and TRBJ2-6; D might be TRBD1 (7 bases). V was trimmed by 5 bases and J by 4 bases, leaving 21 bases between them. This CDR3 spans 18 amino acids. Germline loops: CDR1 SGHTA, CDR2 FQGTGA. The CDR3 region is CASSHQGGGVIGANVLTF. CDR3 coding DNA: TGTGCCAGCAGCCACCAAGGGGGCGGGGTAATCGGGGCCAACGTCCTGACTTTC.

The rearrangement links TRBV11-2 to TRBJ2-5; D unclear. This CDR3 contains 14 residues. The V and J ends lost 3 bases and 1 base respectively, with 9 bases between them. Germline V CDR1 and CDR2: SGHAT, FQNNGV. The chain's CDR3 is CASSFTSIQETQYF. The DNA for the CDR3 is TGTGCCAGCAGCTTTACATCCATCCAAGAGACCCAGTACTTC.

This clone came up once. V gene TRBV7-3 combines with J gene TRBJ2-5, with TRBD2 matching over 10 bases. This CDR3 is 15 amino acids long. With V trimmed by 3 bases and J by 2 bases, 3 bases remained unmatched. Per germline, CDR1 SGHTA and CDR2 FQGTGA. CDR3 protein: CASSFSGRSQETQYF. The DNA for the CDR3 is TGTGCCAGCAGCTTTAGCGGGAGGTCGCAAGAGACCCAGTACTTC.

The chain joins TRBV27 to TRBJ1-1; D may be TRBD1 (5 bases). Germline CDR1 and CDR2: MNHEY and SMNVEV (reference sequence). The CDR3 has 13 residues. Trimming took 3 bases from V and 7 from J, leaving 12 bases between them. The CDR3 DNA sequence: TGTGCCAGCAGTTTCTCGGGGGGGTTTGAAGCTTTCTTT. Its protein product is CASSFSGGFEAFF.

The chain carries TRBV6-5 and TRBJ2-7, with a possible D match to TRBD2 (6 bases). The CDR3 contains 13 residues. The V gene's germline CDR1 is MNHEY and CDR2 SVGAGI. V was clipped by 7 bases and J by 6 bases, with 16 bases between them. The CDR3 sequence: CASNHAGLGEQYF. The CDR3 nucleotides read TGTGCCAGCAACCATGCGGGACTCGGCGAGCAGTACTTC.

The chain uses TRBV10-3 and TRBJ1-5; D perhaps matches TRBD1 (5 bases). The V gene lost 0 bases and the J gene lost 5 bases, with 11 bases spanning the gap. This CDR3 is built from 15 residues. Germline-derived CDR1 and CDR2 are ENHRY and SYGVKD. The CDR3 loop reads CAISESRGEDQPQHF. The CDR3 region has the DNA TGTGCCATCAGTGAGTCTAGAGGGGAGGATCAGCCCCAGCATTTT.

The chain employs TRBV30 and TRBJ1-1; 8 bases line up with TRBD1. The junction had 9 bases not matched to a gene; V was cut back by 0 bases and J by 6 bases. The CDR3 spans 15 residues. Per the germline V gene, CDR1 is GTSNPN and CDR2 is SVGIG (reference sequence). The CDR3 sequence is CAWSVLLSRGPEAFF. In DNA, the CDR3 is TGTGCCTGGAGTGTACTTTTAAGCAGGGGGCCTGAAGCTTTCTTT.

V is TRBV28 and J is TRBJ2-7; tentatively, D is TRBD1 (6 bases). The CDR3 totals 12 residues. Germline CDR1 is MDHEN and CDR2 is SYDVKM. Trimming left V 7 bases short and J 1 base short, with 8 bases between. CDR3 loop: CASKQGSYEQYF. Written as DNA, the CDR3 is TGTGCCAGCAAACAGGGTTCCTACGAGCAGTACTTC. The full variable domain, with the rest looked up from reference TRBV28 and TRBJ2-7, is DVKVTQSSRYLVKRTGEKVFLECVQDMDHENMFWYRQDPGLGLRLIYFSYDVKMKEKGDIPEGYSVSREKKERFSLILESASTNQTSMYLCASKQGSYEQYFGPGTRLTVT.

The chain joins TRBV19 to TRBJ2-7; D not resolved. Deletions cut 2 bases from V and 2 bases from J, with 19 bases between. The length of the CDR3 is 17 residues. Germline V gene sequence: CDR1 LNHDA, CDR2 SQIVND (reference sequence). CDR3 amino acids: CASSILHGPQLTYEQYF. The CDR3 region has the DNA TGTGCCAGTAGTATATTACATGGGCCGCAGCTCACCTACGAGCAGTACTTC.

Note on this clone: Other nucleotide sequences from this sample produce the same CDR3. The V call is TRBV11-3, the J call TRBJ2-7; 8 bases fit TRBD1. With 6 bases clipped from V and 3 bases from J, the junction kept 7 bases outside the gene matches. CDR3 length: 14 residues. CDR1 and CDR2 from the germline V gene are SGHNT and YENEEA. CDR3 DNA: TGTGCCAGCAGTCCCGGGACAGGCCTCTACGAGCAGTACTTC. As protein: CASSPGTGLYEQYF.

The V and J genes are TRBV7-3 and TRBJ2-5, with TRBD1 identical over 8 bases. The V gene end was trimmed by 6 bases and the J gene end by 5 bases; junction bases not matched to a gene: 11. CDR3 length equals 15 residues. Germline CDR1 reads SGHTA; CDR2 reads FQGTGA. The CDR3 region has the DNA TGTGCCAGCAGTTCGTACGGCCAGGGGGCCGAGACCCAGTACTTC. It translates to CASSSYGQGAETQYF. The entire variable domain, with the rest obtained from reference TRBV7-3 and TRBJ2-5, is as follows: GAGVSQTPSNKVTEKGKYVELRCDPISGHTALYWYRQSLGQGPEFLIYFQGTGAADDSGLPNDRFFAVRPEGSVSTLKIQRTERGDSAVYLCASSSYGQGAETQYFGPGTRLLVL.

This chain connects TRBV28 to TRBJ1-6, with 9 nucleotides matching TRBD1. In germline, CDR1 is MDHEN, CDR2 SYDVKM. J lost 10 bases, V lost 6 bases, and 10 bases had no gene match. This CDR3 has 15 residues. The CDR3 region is CASSLGGQGVSPLHF. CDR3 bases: TGTGCCAGCAGCCTTGGGGGACAGGGTGTGTCACCCCTCCACTTT.

The CDR3 nucleotides are TGTGCCAGCAGGGGGACAGGGTTAAACTATGGCTACACCTTC. This sequence encodes CASRGTGLNYGYTF. The chain uses TRBV27 and TRBJ1-2, with 9 positions matching TRBD1. CDR1 MNHEY and CDR2 SMNVEV come from the germline V gene (reference sequence). This CDR3 is built from 14 residues. V shed 6 bases and J 2 bases; nucleotides not matched to a gene: 4.

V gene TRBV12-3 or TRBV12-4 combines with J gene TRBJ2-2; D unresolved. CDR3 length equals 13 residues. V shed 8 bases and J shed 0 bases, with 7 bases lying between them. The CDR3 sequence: CASSATNTGELFF. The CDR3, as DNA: TGTGCCAGCTCAGCGACGAACACCGGGGAGCTGTTTTTT.

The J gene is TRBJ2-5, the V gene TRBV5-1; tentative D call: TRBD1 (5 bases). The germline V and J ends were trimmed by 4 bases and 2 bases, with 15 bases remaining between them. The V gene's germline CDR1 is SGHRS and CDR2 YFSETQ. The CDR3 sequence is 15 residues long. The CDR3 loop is CASSPRGHWQETQYF. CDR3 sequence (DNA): TGCGCCAGCAGCCCCCGCGGACATTGGCAAGAGACCCAGTACTTC.

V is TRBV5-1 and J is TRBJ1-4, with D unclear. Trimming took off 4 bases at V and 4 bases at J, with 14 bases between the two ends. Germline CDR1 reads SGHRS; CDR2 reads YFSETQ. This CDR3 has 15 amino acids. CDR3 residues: CASSRGRLFNEKLFF. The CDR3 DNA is TGCGCCAGCAGCCGGGGAAGGTTATTTAATGAAAAACTGTTTTTT.

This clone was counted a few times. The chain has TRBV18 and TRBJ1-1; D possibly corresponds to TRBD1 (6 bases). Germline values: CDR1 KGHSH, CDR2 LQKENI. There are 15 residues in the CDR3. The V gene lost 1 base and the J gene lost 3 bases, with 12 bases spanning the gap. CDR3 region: CASSPRGGGDTEAFF. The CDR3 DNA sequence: TGTGCCAGCTCACCACGGGGGGGCGGCGACACTGAAGCTTTCTTT.

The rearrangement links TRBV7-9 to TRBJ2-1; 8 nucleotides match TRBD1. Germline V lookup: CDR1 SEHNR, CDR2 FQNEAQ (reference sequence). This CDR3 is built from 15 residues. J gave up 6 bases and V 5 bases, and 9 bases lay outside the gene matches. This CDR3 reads CASSPRIGQGNEQFF. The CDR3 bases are TGTGCCAGCAGCCCCAGGATAGGACAGGGCAATGAGCAGTTCTTC.

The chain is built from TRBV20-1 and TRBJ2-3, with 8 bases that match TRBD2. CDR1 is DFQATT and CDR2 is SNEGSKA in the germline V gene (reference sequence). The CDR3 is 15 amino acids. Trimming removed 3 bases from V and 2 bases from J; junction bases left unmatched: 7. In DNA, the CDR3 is TGCAGTGCTAGTGGGGTGCGGGGGGCCACAGATACGCAGTATTTT. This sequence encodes CSASGVRGATDTQYF.

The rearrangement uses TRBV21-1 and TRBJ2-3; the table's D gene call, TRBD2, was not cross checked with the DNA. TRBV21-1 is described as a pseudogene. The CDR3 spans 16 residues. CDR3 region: CASSRGLITGTDTQYF. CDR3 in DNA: TGTGCCAGCAGCAGAGGGCTCATCACTGGCACAGATACGCAGTATTTT.

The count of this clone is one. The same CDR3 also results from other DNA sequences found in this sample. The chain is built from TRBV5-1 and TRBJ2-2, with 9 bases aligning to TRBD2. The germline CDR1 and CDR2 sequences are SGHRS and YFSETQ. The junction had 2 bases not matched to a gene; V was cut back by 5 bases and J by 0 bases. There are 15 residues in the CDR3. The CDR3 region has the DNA TGCGCCAGCAGAGCGGGAGGCGCGAACACCGGGGAGCTGTTTTTT. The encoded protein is CASRAGGANTGELFF. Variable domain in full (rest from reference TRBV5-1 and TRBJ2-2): KAGVTQTPRYLIKTRGQQVTLSCSPISGHRSVSWYQQTPGQGLQFLFEYFSETQRNKGNFPGRFSGRQFSNSRSEMNVSTLELGDSALYLCASRAGGANTGELFFGEGSRLTVL.

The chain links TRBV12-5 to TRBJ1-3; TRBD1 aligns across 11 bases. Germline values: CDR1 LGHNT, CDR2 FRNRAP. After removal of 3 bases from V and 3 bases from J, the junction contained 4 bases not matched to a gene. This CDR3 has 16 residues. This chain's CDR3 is CASGFWTGGFGNTIYF. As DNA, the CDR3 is TGTGCTAGTGGTTTTTGGACAGGGGGCTTTGGAAACACCATATATTTT.

Here the CDR3 DNA reads TGCGCCAGCATGTTAGTCCCCAGCACAGATACGCAGTATTTT. This sequence encodes CASMLVPSTDTQYF. The V call is TRBV5-1, the J call TRBJ2-3; D remains ambiguous. Trimming took off 6 bases at V and 0 bases at J, with 11 bases between the two ends. The CDR3 loop spans 14 amino acids. The V gene's germline CDR1 is SGHRS and CDR2 YFSETQ.

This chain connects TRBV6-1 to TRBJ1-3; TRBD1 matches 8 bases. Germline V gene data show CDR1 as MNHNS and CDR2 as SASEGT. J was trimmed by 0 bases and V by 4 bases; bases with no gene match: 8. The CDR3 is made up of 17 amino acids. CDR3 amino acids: CASSGRTGPLSGNTIYF. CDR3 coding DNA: TGTGCCAGCAGTGGACGGACAGGGCCTCTCTCTGGAAACACCATATATTTT.

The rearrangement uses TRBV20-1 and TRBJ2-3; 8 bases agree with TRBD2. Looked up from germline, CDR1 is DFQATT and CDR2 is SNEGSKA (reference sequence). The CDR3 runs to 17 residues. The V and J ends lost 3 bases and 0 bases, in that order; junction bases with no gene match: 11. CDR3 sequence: CSASILSGGGSTDTQYF. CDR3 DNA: TGCAGTGCTAGTATCTTAAGTGGCGGGGGGAGCACAGATACGCAGTATTTT.

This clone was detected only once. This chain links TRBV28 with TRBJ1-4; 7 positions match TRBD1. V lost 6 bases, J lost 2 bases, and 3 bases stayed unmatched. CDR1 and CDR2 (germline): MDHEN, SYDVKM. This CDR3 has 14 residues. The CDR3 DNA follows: TGTGCCAGCAGGCCACAGGGGACTAATGAAAAACTGTTTTTT. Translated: CASRPQGTNEKLFF.

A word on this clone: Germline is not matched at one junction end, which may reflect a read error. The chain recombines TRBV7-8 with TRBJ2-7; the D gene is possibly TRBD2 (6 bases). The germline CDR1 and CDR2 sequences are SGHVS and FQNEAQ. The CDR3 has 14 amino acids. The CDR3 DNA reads TGTGCCAGCAGTATAGGACTATCCTCCGACGAGCAGTACTTC. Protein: CASSIGLSSDEQYF.

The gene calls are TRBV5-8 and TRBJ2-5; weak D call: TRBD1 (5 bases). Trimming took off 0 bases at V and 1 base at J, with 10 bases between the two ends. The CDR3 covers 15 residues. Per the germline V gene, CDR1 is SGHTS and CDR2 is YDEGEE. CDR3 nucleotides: TGTGCCAGCAGCTTGGGTAGGGGAACCCAAGAGACCCAGTACTTC. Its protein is CASSLGRGTQETQYF.